This T cell receptor (beta chain) was retrieved from a study of beta chain features in type 1 diabetes. With 1 base removed from V and 5 bases from J, the gap between germline ends came to 15 bases. CDR3 length: 15 amino acids. Germline CDR1 SGDLS, CDR2 YYNGEE. Every bit of the isolated RNA underwent reverse transcription, so sequencing read expressed TCRB transcripts. The assay was immunoSEQ multiplex PCR, and TCRdb's table has in-frame clones only and misses some. Counted here are fewer than 250,000 clones, roughly 15% occurring once; the ten biggest clones make up about 0.026%. The table lists this clone with a few counts.

The sequenced sample was naive CD4+ T cells from blood. The chain has TRBV9 and TRBJ2-5; TRBD2 is a possible D gene (6 bases). The clonotype was recovered from a woman aged 40-49 years in good health. Written as DNA, the CDR3 is TGTGCCAGCAGCGTAACCCCGACTAGTTACGAGACCCAGTACTTC. Translated: CASSVTPTSYETQYF.